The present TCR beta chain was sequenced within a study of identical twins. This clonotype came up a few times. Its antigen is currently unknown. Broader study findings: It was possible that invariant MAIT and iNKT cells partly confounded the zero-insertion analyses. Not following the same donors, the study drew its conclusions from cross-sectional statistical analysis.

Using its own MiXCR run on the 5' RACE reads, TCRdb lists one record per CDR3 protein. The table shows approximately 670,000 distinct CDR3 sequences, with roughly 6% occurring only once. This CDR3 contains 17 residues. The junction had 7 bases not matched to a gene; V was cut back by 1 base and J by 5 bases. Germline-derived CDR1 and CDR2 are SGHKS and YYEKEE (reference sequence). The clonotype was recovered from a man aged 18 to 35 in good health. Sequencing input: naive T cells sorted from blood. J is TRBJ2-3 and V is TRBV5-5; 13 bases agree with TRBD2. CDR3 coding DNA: TGTGCCAGCAGCTTGAAACTAGCGGGAGGGCTCGGAGATACGCAGTATTTT. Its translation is CASSLKLAGGLGDTQYF. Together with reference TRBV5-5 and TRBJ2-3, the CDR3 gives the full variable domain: DAGVTQSPTHLIKTRGQQVTLRCSPISGHKSVSWYQQVLGQGPQFIFQYYEKEERGRGNFPDRFSARQFPNYSSELNVNALLLGDSALYLCASSLKLAGGLGDTQYFGPGTRLTVL.